Presented here are 24 T cell receptor beta chains from one specimen sequenced in a study of tumor-infiltrating lymphocytes in localized non-small cell lung cancer (dated by TCRdb to the early 2020s). The library was built by means of the immunoSEQ multiplex PCR assay. TCRdb holds this immuneACCESS table with in-frame rearrangements only. Some clones are missing; in checked studies, unresolved V genes explain under half, and the rest has no known cause. This sample comprises roughly 14,000 clones, about 74% of them detected only once. In total, the top ten clones hold roughly 4% of the sample. The sequenced material came from lung tumor tissue. The origin of the receptors is a human donor with non-small cell lung cancer.

The chain has TRBV6-6 and TRBJ2-7; D gene unclear. V was shortened by 4 bases and J by 4 bases, with 11 bases between the two germline ends. This CDR3 spans 13 amino acids. Germline V CDR1 and CDR2: MNHNY, SVGAGI (reference sequence). The DNA of the CDR3 is TGTGCCAGCAGTTTCCTTGACGGTTACGAGCAGTACTTC. Its translation is CASSFLDGYEQYF.

CDR3 protein: CASSRATSGWVEQFF. In DNA, the CDR3 is TGCGCCAGCAGCCGCGCGACTAGCGGGTGGGTTGAGCAGTTCTTC. This sequence joins TRBV4-1 and TRBJ2-1; 10 bases fit TRBD2. This CDR3 has 15 amino acids. The trim removed 4 bases at V and 9 bases at J, leaving 9 bases unmatched. Germline V gives CDR1 MGHRA, CDR2 YSYEKL.

The V and J genes are TRBV5-1 and TRBJ1-1, with 7 bases identical to TRBD1. Germline-derived CDR1 and CDR2 are SGHRS and YFSETQ. This CDR3 contains 16 residues. V dropped 2 bases and J dropped 1; count of bases not matched to a gene: 8. The CDR3 DNA reads TGCGCCAGCAGCTTTTGGCAGGGGGATTGGAACACTGAAGCTTTCTTT. The encoded protein is CASSFWQGDWNTEAFF.

The J gene is TRBJ2-1, the V gene TRBV19, with a possible D match to TRBD1 (7 bases). The CDR3 sequence is 13 residues long. Trimming removed 4 bases from V and 10 bases from J, with 14 bases in between. Germline V gene sequence: CDR1 LNHDA, CDR2 SQIVND (reference sequence). The CDR3 region has the DNA TGTGCCAGTAGTAGGGGCAGGGGGAGGGAGCAGTTCTTC. This gives the protein CASSRGRGREQFF.

This clone was seen a handful of times. V is TRBV6-1 and J is TRBJ2-5, with TRBD1 matching 11 bases. The CDR3 consists of 14 residues. Germline V gene lookup returns CDR1 MNHNS and CDR2 SASEGT. Unmatched junction bases numbered 8, after V lost 9 bases and J lost 5 bases. The CDR3 nucleotides are TGTGCCAGTACCGGGACAGGGGGATGGGAGACCCAGTACTTC. Amino acids: CASTGTGGWETQYF.

This sequence joins TRBV6-1 and TRBJ2-2; D remains ambiguous. Trimming pared 7 bases from V and 5 bases from J, leaving 5 bases between. Per germline, CDR1 MNHNS and CDR2 SASEGT. The CDR3 consists of 11 residues. The CDR3 spells CASTSTGELFF. CDR3 nucleotides: TGTGCCAGCACTTCTACCGGGGAGCTGTTTTTT.

The chain carries TRBV2 and TRBJ2-2, with D unclear. The germline CDR1 and CDR2 sequences are SNHLY and FYNNEI. Trimming stripped 5 bases from V and 1 base from J, with 14 bases between. The CDR3 has 16 residues. In DNA form, the CDR3 reads TGTGCCAGCAGTCTCCACGGCACAGAGAACACCGGGGAGCTGTTTTTT. Translating it yields CASSLHGTENTGELFF. The whole variable domain, remainder taken from reference TRBV2 and TRBJ2-2, is EPEVTQTPSHQVTQMGQEVILRCVPISNHLYFYWYRQILGQKVEFLVSFYNNEISEKSEIFDDQFSVERPDGSNFTLKIRSTKLEDSAMYFCASSLHGTENTGELFFGEGSRLTVL.

The CDR3 here is CASSLSQRGDSEAFF. CDR3 nucleotide sequence: TGTGCCAGCAGTTTATCCCAACGCGGGGATAGTGAAGCTTTCTTT. The chain uses TRBV27 and TRBJ1-1; D is uncertain. The CDR3 extends over 15 amino acids. Trimming removed 0 bases from V and 7 bases from J, with 15 bases in between. From germline, CDR1 is MNHEY and CDR2 SMNVEV (reference sequence).

This clone showed up just a few times. This chain links TRBV28 with TRBJ1-5; D may be TRBD1 (5 bases). Germline assignment: CDR1 MDHEN and CDR2 SYDVKM. V gave up 6 bases and J gave up 10 bases, with 19 bases separating them. CDR3 length equals 14 residues. As DNA, the CDR3 is TGTGCCAGCAGCCTCCCGGACATCTCCTACCCCCAGCATTTT. Its protein product is CASSLPDISYPQHF. Full variable domain (rest looked up from reference TRBV28 and TRBJ1-5): DVKVTQSSRYLVKRTGEKVFLECVQDMDHENMFWYRQDPGLGLRLIYFSYDVKMKEKGDIPEGYSVSREKKERFSLILESASTNQTSMYLCASSLPDISYPQHFGDGTRLSIL.

The chain is built from TRBV5-4 and TRBJ2-5; TRBD2 might be the D (6 bases). The CDR3 contains 14 residues. Trimming pared 4 bases from V and 0 bases from J, leaving 10 bases between. Germline CDR1 reads SGHNT; CDR2 reads YYREEE (reference sequence). Written as DNA, the CDR3 is TGTGCCAGCAGCCCGGCGGGATACCAAGAGACCCAGTACTTC. Translation: CASSPAGYQETQYF.

The chain has TRBV5-1 and TRBJ1-2; 7 nucleotides line up with TRBD1. The V gene end was trimmed by 4 bases and the J gene end by 0 bases; junction bases not matched to a gene: 6. CDR1 and CDR2 (germline): SGHRS, YFSETQ. The CDR3 runs to 15 residues. The CDR3 loop is CASSPGDRSNYGYTF. The CDR3 region has the DNA TGCGCCAGCAGCCCGGGGGACAGATCTAACTATGGCTACACCTTC.

This clone was seen once. J is TRBJ1-2 and V is TRBV19, with 7 bases matching TRBD1. This CDR3 contains 14 residues. V was pared by 6 bases and J by 2 bases, with 6 bases of the junction left unmatched. Germline V gene lookup returns CDR1 LNHDA and CDR2 SQIVND (reference sequence). The CDR3 spells CASRQLGQNYGYTF. The CDR3 DNA reads as TGTGCCAGTAGACAGCTGGGACAGAACTATGGCTACACCTTC.

This chain joins TRBV5-1 and TRBJ2-2; D is unresolved. Trimming removed 0 bases from V and 4 bases from J, with 4 bases in between. Germline-derived CDR1 and CDR2 are SGHRS and YFSETQ. This CDR3 has 13 residues. The CDR3 sequence is CASSLVGTGELFF. The CDR3 region has the DNA TGCGCCAGCAGCTTGGTGGGCACCGGGGAGCTGTTTTTT.

The gene calls are TRBV6-6 and TRBJ2-7; TRBD1 might be the D (6 bases). V was clipped by 5 bases and J by 3 bases, with 14 bases between them. CDR3 length: 14 residues. The germline CDR1 and CDR2 sequences are MNHNY and SVGAGI (reference sequence). In DNA form, the CDR3 reads TGTGCCAGCAGTCCCCAGGGGACCCGCTACGAGCAGTACTTC. Translated, it gives CASSPQGTRYEQYF.

This CDR3 reads CAGSNLRGRQETQYF. The CDR3 DNA reads as TGTGCCGGCTCCAATTTAAGGGGGCGGCAAGAGACCCAGTACTTC. The chain uses TRBV28 and TRBJ2-5; 7 bases fit TRBD1. V lost 11 bases and J lost 2; bases outside the gene matches: 14. In germline, CDR1 is MDHEN, CDR2 SYDVKM. The CDR3 totals 15 residues.

This CDR3 reads CASSVKAGGPGEQFF. As DNA, the CDR3 is TGTGCCAGCAGTGTTAAAGCGGGGGGGCCGGGGGAGCAGTTCTTC. The chain employs TRBV2 and TRBJ2-1; TRBD2 agrees at 10 bases. Germline lookup yields CDR1 SNHLY and CDR2 FYNNEI. V dropped 4 bases and J dropped 10; count of bases not matched to a gene: 10. The CDR3 spans 15 residues. Full variable domain (missing parts from reference TRBV2 and TRBJ2-1): EPEVTQTPSHQVTQMGQEVILRCVPISNHLYFYWYRQILGQKVEFLVSFYNNEISEKSEIFDDQFSVERPDGSNFTLKIRSTKLEDSAMYFCASSVKAGGPGEQFFGPGTRLTVL.

This clone was seen a handful of times. The chain couples TRBV7-2 to TRBJ1-5; 10 bases fit TRBD1. The length of the CDR3 is 13 residues. Germline V gene lookup returns CDR1 SGHTA and CDR2 FQGNSA. V gave up 5 bases and J gave up 5 bases; unmatched junction bases: 0. The CDR3 reads CASSGQGDQPQHF. The CDR3 DNA sequence: TGTGCCAGCAGCGGACAGGGGGATCAGCCCCAGCATTTT.

The V gene is TRBV2, the J gene TRBJ2-1; D ambiguous. Germline-derived CDR1 and CDR2 are SNHLY and FYNNEI. The CDR3 runs 14 residues. V shed 5 bases and J shed 9 bases, with 17 bases lying between them. The chain's CDR3 is CASSPLWGISEQFF. The CDR3 nucleotides read TGTGCCAGCAGTCCCCTTTGGGGTATTAGTGAGCAGTTCTTC.

The genes are TRBV11-2 and TRBJ2-7; maybe TRBD2 (5 bases). This CDR3 is built from 13 residues. Germline CDR1 and CDR2: SGHAT and FQNNGV. V was cut by 3 bases and J by 2 bases, with 8 bases left in between. The CDR3, as DNA: TGTGCCAGCAGCTTTTCGACTACCTACGAGCAGTACTTC. This gives the protein CASSFSTTYEQYF. Looking up the rest from reference TRBV11-2 and TRBJ2-7 gives the full variable domain: EAGVAQSPRYKIIEKRQSVAFWCNPISGHATLYWYQQILGQGPKLLIQFQNNGVVDDSQLPKDRFSAERLKGVDSTLKIQPAKLEDSAVYLCASSFSTTYEQYFGPGTRLTVT.

A few counts support this clone. The gene calls are TRBV16 and TRBJ1-2, with D uncertain. The CDR3 has 17 amino acids. V shed 0 bases and J shed 0 bases, with 14 bases lying between them. Per the germline V gene, CDR1 is KGHSY and CDR2 is FQNENV. The CDR3 coding sequence is TGTGCCAGCAGCCAATCAGTGGGATTCGGGACTAACTATGGCTACACCTTC. It is translated as CASSQSVGFGTNYGYTF.

The V gene is TRBV18, the J gene TRBJ1-3, with D possibly TRBD1 on 5 matching bases. Germline V gene lookup returns CDR1 KGHSH and CDR2 LQKENI. Between the trimmed V and J ends, which lost 4 bases and 0 bases, there was a span of 22 bases. The CDR3 extends over 19 amino acids. The CDR3 bases are TGTGCCAGCTCACTTACCGGGACCGCACACTACATCTCTGGAAACACCATATATTTT. Residues: CASSLTGTAHYISGNTIYF.

The chain employs TRBV28 and TRBJ2-5; 9 bases map to TRBD2. This CDR3 contains 14 residues. Per germline, CDR1 MDHEN and CDR2 SYDVKM. J lost 5 bases, V lost 8 bases, and 9 bases had no gene match. The CDR3 spells CASRRASGDETQYF. DNA of the CDR3: TGTGCCAGCCGAAGGGCTAGCGGGGATGAGACCCAGTACTTC.

V is TRBV4-2 and J is TRBJ2-7; 12 bases are shared with TRBD2. The CDR3 consists of 16 residues. V shed 0 bases, J shed 4 bases, and the junction held 4 bases outside the gene matches. Germline V gene data show CDR1 as LGHNA and CDR2 as YNFKEQ. CDR3 DNA: TGTGCCAGCAGCCAAGACGGGCTAGCGGGAGGGTACGAGCAGTACTTC. Amino acids: CASSQDGLAGGYEQYF.

The chain employs TRBV10-2 and TRBJ2-5; 13 bases fit TRBD2. The trim removed 8 bases at V and 0 bases at J, leaving 6 bases unmatched. The CDR3 is 16 residues long. Germline-derived CDR1 and CDR2 are WSHSY and SAAADI. The DNA for the CDR3 is TGCGCCAGCCTACTGGGGACTAGCGGGAACCAAGAGACCCAGTACTTC. Its protein is CASLLGTSGNQETQYF.